This paragraph reports one TCR beta chain. This entry is derived from a study of blood T cell repertoires in COVID-19. Looking at the study overall: Material from acute and convalescent COVID-19 was sourced from the United States, Italy and Spain. The analysed material was cDNA or gDNA that came from T cells, B-cell-depleted T cells, or PBMCs.

With 2 bases removed from V and 10 bases from J, the gap between germline ends came to 19 bases. The CDR3 extends over 16 amino acids. From germline, CDR1 is SGHDT and CDR2 YYEEEE. The authors' processing: Reference gene primer amplification in the assay estimated nucleated cell counts. Measured with immunoSEQ multiplex PCR; TCRdb has only the in-frame clones, and not every one. That table furnishes V, J and clone size, whereas the DNA furnished D and trimming. The sample holds over 110,000 clones, 84% seen once. The specimen sequenced was peripheral blood. The receptor comes from a man in his 60s with active or convalescent COVID-19. The chain employs TRBV5-6 and TRBJ1-6, with no clear D. The CDR3 sequence: CASSFNGLLSMSPLHF. Written as DNA, the CDR3 is TGTGCCAGCAGCTTTAACGGTCTCCTGTCAATGTCACCCCTCCACTTT.